These 21 T cell receptor beta chains were all obtained from the same sample, sequenced in a study of blood T cell repertoires in COVID-19. The repertoire was sequenced with immunoSEQ multiplex PCR; TCRdb's copy has only in-frame clones and lacks some. The sample shows 300,000 to 450,000 clones, around 85% of them seen only once. Sequences were obtained from peripheral blood. The receptor source for this set is a woman between 18 and 30 years old with acute or convalescent COVID-19.

The V gene is TRBV15, the J gene TRBJ1-5; 9 bases map to TRBD1. CDR3 size: 15 residues. CDR1 LNHNV and CDR2 YYDKDF come from the germline V gene (reference sequence). The V gene end was trimmed by 0 bases and the J gene end by 7 bases; junction bases not matched to a gene: 4. CDR3 loop: CATSRDWGTGQPQHF. The CDR3 bases are TGTGCCACCAGCAGAGATTGGGGGACAGGGCAGCCCCAGCATTTT.

This chain links TRBV5-1 with TRBJ2-1; D may be TRBD2 (7 bases). The CDR3 runs 15 residues. Per germline, CDR1 SGHRS and CDR2 YFSETQ. With 2 bases removed from V and 9 bases from J, the gap between germline ends came to 18 bases. The CDR3 loop is CASSLGGGPNVEQFF. The CDR3 DNA sequence: TGCGCCAGCAGCTTAGGGGGGGGGCCGAATGTTGAGCAGTTCTTC.

The chain carries TRBV2 and TRBJ2-3; 11 positions match TRBD1. Germline values: CDR1 SNHLY, CDR2 FYNNEI. V gave up 11 bases and J gave up 4 bases; unmatched junction bases: 5. The CDR3 totals 13 residues. The DNA of the CDR3 is TGTGCCGGACAGGGGGCATTGTCAGATACGCAGTATTTT. Encoded protein: CAGQGALSDTQYF.

V is TRBV30 and J is TRBJ1-5; possible D gene TRBD1, 6 bases. Germline V CDR1 and CDR2: GTSNPN, SVGIG (reference sequence). The CDR3 extends over 16 amino acids. The V end lost 5 bases, the J end lost 2 bases, and 19 bases lay between the germline ends. The CDR3 protein is CAWGGGQTRGNQPQHF. CDR3 nucleotide sequence: TGTGCCTGGGGGGGTGGACAGACCCGCGGCAATCAGCCCCAGCATTTT.

There are a few counts of this clone. The sample has other DNA sequences that encode this CDR3 too. The CDR3 nucleotides read TGCAGCGTACGTGACAGGGTCGAAGAGACCCAGTACTTC. This translates into CSVRDRVEETQYF. The genes are TRBV29-1 and TRBJ2-5; 7 bases are shared with TRBD1. CDR1 and CDR2 (germline): SQVTM, ANQGSEA. V gave up 6 bases and J gave up 3 bases; unmatched junction bases: 7. The CDR3 contains 13 residues.

The chain couples TRBV10-3 to TRBJ2-1; TRBD2 agrees at 14 bases. This CDR3 has 16 amino acids. The V gene's germline CDR1 is ENHRY and CDR2 SYGVKD. V lost 8 bases and J lost 10; bases outside the gene matches: 13. CDR3 sequence reads: CAIEGGTSGGQGEQFF. CDR3 bases: TGTGCCATCGAAGGAGGGACTAGCGGGGGCCAGGGAGAGCAGTTCTTC.

The sample holds a few counts of this clone. This CDR3 is CASSQVVAPTNSGNTIYF. CDR3 in DNA: TGCGCCAGCAGCCAAGTGGTGGCACCAACGAACTCTGGAAACACCATATATTTT. The chain uses TRBV4-1 and TRBJ1-3, with D unclear. The CDR3 consists of 18 residues. Germline V gene lookup returns CDR1 MGHRA and CDR2 YSYEKL. Trimming took off 1 base at V and 0 bases at J, with 16 bases between the two ends.

The chain employs TRBV6-5 and TRBJ2-2; no definite D call. Germline V gene sequence: CDR1 MNHEY, CDR2 SVGAGI. The length of the CDR3 is 13 residues. V lost 5 bases, J lost 5 bases, and 9 bases lay in between. DNA of the CDR3: TGTGCCAGCAGTATCACTTTTACCGGGGAGCTGTTTTTT. It encodes CASSITFTGELFF.

Notes on this clone: Other DNA sequences in this specimen translate into the identical CDR3. This chain connects TRBV28 to TRBJ1-6; TRBD1 matches at 12 bases. Germline CDR1 MDHEN, CDR2 SYDVKM. There are 14 residues in the CDR3. J lost 10 bases, V lost 3 bases, and 1 base had no gene match. CDR3 region: CASSLGTGGSPLHF. The CDR3 nucleotides are TGTGCCAGCAGTTTGGGGACAGGGGGCTCACCCCTCCACTTT.

This clone was detected only a few times. This chain uses TRBV6-4 with TRBJ1-2; D remains ambiguous. The CDR3 is made up of 13 amino acids. Trimming took off 3 bases at V and 8 bases at J, with 13 bases between the two ends. Germline CDR1 is MRHNA and CDR2 is SNTAGT. This CDR3 reads CASSEAGTGGYTF. The CDR3, as DNA: TGTGCCAGCAGTGAGGCGGGAACTGGCGGCTACACCTTC.

This clone was recorded a few times. CDR3 bases: TGTGCCAGCAGTGACAGGAGGGAGACCCAGTACTTC. It yields the protein CASSDRRETQYF. This sequence joins TRBV6-1 and TRBJ2-5; possibly TRBD2 for D (5 bases). Between the trimmed V and J ends, which lost 3 bases and 5 bases, there was a span of 7 bases. The CDR3 totals 12 residues. The germline V gene has CDR1 MNHNS and CDR2 SASEGT.

Ten or more counts support this clone. This chain joins TRBV24-1 and TRBJ2-2; 12 positions agree with TRBD2. Germline trimming cut 3 bases from V and 8 bases from J; bases unmatched to any gene: 6. CDR3 length: 16 residues. Per the germline V gene, CDR1 is KGHDR and CDR2 is SFDVKD. CDR3 nucleotides: TGTGCCACCAGTGATGCTAGCGGGAGGGGAAATGGGGAGCTGTTTTTT. It codes for CATSDASGRGNGELFF.

This chain joins TRBV6-1 and TRBJ2-7; 9 nucleotides agree with TRBD2. In germline, CDR1 is MNHNS, CDR2 SASEGT. The CDR3 totals 14 residues. V lost 2 bases and J lost 7; bases outside the gene matches: 6. The DNA of the CDR3 is TGTGCCAGCAGTGAAAGACTAGCGGACACTGAGCAGTACTTC. It encodes CASSERLADTEQYF.

This clone turned up a few times. The chain has TRBV6-2 or TRBV6-3 and TRBJ1-4, with D unclear. The V gene's germline CDR1 is MNHEY and CDR2 SVGEGT. V gave up 2 bases and J gave up 0 bases, with 10 bases separating them. This CDR3 is 16 amino acids long. The DNA of the CDR3 is TGTGCCAGCAGTTACCTACCTGCGGCAACTAATGAAAAACTGTTTTTT. Its translation is CASSYLPAATNEKLFF.

The chain uses TRBV6-5 and TRBJ1-1; D is possibly TRBD1 (5 bases). The CDR3 runs to 15 residues. The germline V gene has CDR1 MNHEY and CDR2 SVGAGI. V lost 6 bases to trimming and J lost 1 base, with 15 bases between them. The CDR3 sequence: CASSTGGTSNTEAFF. The CDR3 DNA follows: TGTGCCAGCAGCACAGGCGGGACGTCGAACACTGAAGCTTTCTTT.

In nucleotides, the CDR3 is TGCAGCGCCCGGGGACAGGGATCCTACGAGCAGTACTTC. Translation: CSARGQGSYEQYF. The genes are TRBV29-1 and TRBJ2-7, with 9 bases aligning to TRBD1. Germline V CDR1 and CDR2: SQVTM, ANQGSEA. This CDR3 has 13 residues. V gave up 7 bases and J gave up 1 base; unmatched junction bases: 5.

V usage is TRBV7-8 and J usage is TRBJ1-1; TRBD1 is a possible D gene (6 bases). V dropped 5 bases and J dropped 5 bases, with 15 bases sitting between them. There are 14 residues in the CDR3. CDR1 SGHVS and CDR2 FQNEAQ come from the germline V gene. The DNA of the CDR3 is TGTGCCAGCAGCCCAGAACTACAGGGAACTGAAGCTTTCTTT. Residues: CASSPELQGTEAFF.

The CDR3 DNA reads TGTGCCAGCAGGTTAGACAGGGGAAGCAATCAGCCCCAGCATTTT. Protein: CASRLDRGSNQPQHF. V usage is TRBV28 and J usage is TRBJ1-5; 8 nucleotides align to TRBD1. CDR3 size: 15 residues. Germline CDR1 reads MDHEN; CDR2 reads SYDVKM. The V segment lost 6 bases and the J segment 1 base; nucleotides outside the gene matches: 5.

The rearrangement links TRBV9 to TRBJ1-1; TRBD1 agrees at 8 bases. Germline CDR1 reads SGDLS; CDR2 reads YYNGEE. There are 17 residues in the CDR3. The V segment lost 0 bases and the J segment 1 base; nucleotides outside the gene matches: 8. Written as DNA, the CDR3 is TGTGCCAGCAGCGTAGTTTCAGGGGGCGGTGGGAACACTGAAGCTTTCTTT. Translation: CASSVVSGGGGNTEAFF.

The chain joins TRBV27 to TRBJ2-5, with unresolved D. The germline CDR1 and CDR2 sequences are MNHEY and SMNVEV (reference sequence). The CDR3 covers 13 residues. V dropped 5 bases and J dropped 5 bases, with 12 bases sitting between them. DNA for the CDR3: TGTGCCAGCAGTCCCAGTACCGGGGAGACCCAGTACTTC. Translation: CASSPSTGETQYF.

This rearrangement joins TRBV11-3 to TRBJ2-7; D is perhaps TRBD1 (6 bases). In germline, CDR1 is SGHNT, CDR2 YENEEA. The CDR3 covers 13 residues. Trimming took off 5 bases at V and 1 base at J, with 9 bases between the two ends. CDR3 sequence: CASSLDSSYEQYF. CDR3 nucleotide sequence: TGTGCCAGCAGCCTGGACAGTTCCTACGAGCAGTACTTC.